This T cell receptor beta chain was identified during a study of blood T cell repertoires in COVID-19. Study at large: The United States, Italy and Spain supplied acute and convalescent COVID-19 samples. T cells, B-cell-depleted T cells, or PBMCs provided the cDNA or gDNA that served as material.

The sample holds a few counts of this clone. Under the authors' procedure: From reference gene primer amplification, estimates of nucleated cell counts were derived. The repertoire was sequenced with immunoSEQ multiplex PCR; TCRdb's copy has only in-frame clones and lacks some. That table furnishes V, J and clone size, whereas the DNA furnished D and trimming. Here the sample spans 210,000 or so clones, around 84% being singletons. The CDR3 length is 13 residues. V gene TRBV21-1 combines with J gene TRBJ1-1; the table's D call of TRBD1 was not tested on the DNA. TRBV21-1 is a pseudogene segment. The sample consisted of peripheral blood. The receptor comes from a woman older than 75 with active or convalescent COVID-19. The CDR3 nucleotides are TGTGCCAGCAAAGTACAGGGAAACACTGAAGCTTTCTTT. Protein: CASKVQGNTEAFF.